The clone carrying this T cell receptor beta chain showed up many times. Its specificity is unknown. A universal primer site and UMIs were added as TCR cDNA was made by 5'RACE template switching. TCRdb fed the 5' RACE reads into MiXCR, producing one record per CDR3 protein. This sample has about 580,000 distinct CDR3 sequences, with 17% found just once. Trimming left V 4 bases short and J 0 bases short, with 7 bases between. The CDR3 loop spans 13 amino acids. Looked up from germline, CDR1 is SEHNR and CDR2 is FQNEAQ (reference sequence). The data were obtained in a study of T cells after yellow fever vaccination. Study observations and caveats: CD4 and CD8 compartments shared a small share of clonotypes, likely from convergent recombination. Peak timing came faster in the weaker secondary response, day 5 versus 15.

The chain is built from TRBV7-9 and TRBJ2-7; a weak D match, TRBD2 (5 bases). The origin of this receptor is a man younger than 30 who received the YFV17D yellow fever vaccine. The sequences come from PBMCs, collected about 5 days after the first yellow fever vaccination. The CDR3 region has the DNA TGTGCCAGCAGCTCGAGGGACTCCTACGAGCAGTACGTC. Translation gives CASSSRDSYEQYV.